The 21 T cell receptor beta chains below all came from one sample that was sequenced in a study of monozygotic twins with inflammatory bowel disease. TCRdb reprocessed the 5' RACE reads and stores each CDR3 protein as one record, lacking DNA. Its listing shows 200,000 to 250,000 distinct CDR3 sequences. The source material was blood. The source of these receptors is a human donor with ulcerative colitis or Crohn's disease, or a healthy co-twin of an affected twin (not recorded which).

This chain joins TRBV20-1 and TRBJ1-2. The germline CDR1 and CDR2 sequences are DFQATT and SNEGSKA (reference sequence). CDR3 length: 11 residues. This chain's CDR3 is CSASQNYGYTF.

The rearrangement uses TRBV7-9 and TRBJ1-2; TCRdb designates TRBD1, a call that cannot be tested without DNA. The CDR3 spans 16 residues. CDR1 SEHNR and CDR2 FQNEAQ come from the germline V gene (reference sequence). CDR3: CASSLESPRMGYGYTF.

This rearrangement joins TRBV6-5 to TRBJ2-2; as DNA is missing, the TRBD1 call by TCRdb cannot be tested. The germline V gene has CDR1 MNHEY and CDR2 SVGAGI. The CDR3 totals 15 residues. The CDR3 here is CASSYSGQNTGELFF.

The chain combines TRBV12-3 or TRBV12-4 with TRBJ2-2. This CDR3 is built from 13 residues. CDR3 loop: CASRQQNTGELSF.

The chain recombines TRBV7-9 with TRBJ1-2; TCRdb's D gene call, TRBD1, goes unchecked for lack of DNA. Germline lookup yields CDR1 SEHNR and CDR2 FQNEAQ (reference sequence). CDR3 length: 15 amino acids. The CDR3 protein is CASSTRSPANYGYTF.

This sequence joins TRBV3-1 and TRBJ2-3. The CDR3 runs 16 residues. The germline gives CDR1 LGHDT, CDR2 YNNKEL (reference sequence). The CDR3 spells CASSQEGRSSTDTQYF.

The CDR3 region is CASSFAGNEGKLFF. V gene TRBV27 combines with J gene TRBJ1-4; TCRdb's D call of TRBD1 is untestable without DNA. This CDR3 is built from 14 residues. Germline V CDR1 and CDR2: MNHEY, SMNVEV (reference sequence).

This rearrangement joins TRBV12-3 or TRBV12-4 to TRBJ2-2; TCRdb's D call, TRBD1, is unchecked because there is no DNA. This CDR3 spans 15 amino acids. The CDR3 region is CASSPPDTNTGELFF.

V is TRBV20-1 and J is TRBJ2-3; the D call of TRBD2 rests on TCRdb alone, since no DNA is present to check it. Germline V gene data show CDR1 as DFQATT and CDR2 as SNEGSKA (reference sequence). The CDR3 is made up of 16 amino acids. CDR3 residues: CSARDPLRGYPDTQYF.

The V gene is TRBV20-1, the J gene TRBJ2-3. The CDR3 spans 12 residues. The germline V gene has CDR1 DFQATT and CDR2 SNEGSKA (reference sequence). CDR3 residues: CSAPDSPDTQYF.

The V call is TRBV6-6, the J call TRBJ2-7; TCRdb's D gene call, TRBD1, goes unchecked for lack of DNA. The germline V gene encodes CDR1 MNHNY and CDR2 SVGAGI (reference sequence). This CDR3 is 14 amino acids long. CDR3 region: CASSPEGHSYEQYF.

This sequence joins TRBV6-1 and TRBJ2-5. Per germline, CDR1 MNHNS and CDR2 SASEGT. There are 13 residues in the CDR3. The CDR3 reads CASTFAWEETQYF.

This chain uses TRBV12-3 or TRBV12-4 with TRBJ1-2; there is no DNA to check the TCRdb D call of TRBD1. The CDR3 is 14 residues long. The CDR3: CASTPMGQVYGYTF.

The chain couples TRBV3-1 to TRBJ2-3; the D call from TCRdb, TRBD2, cannot be confirmed without DNA. This CDR3 contains 16 residues. CDR1 is LGHDT, CDR2 YNNKEL, per germline (reference sequence). CDR3: CASSQVGGGLVGTQYF.

The chain is built from TRBV5-6 and TRBJ2-2. The CDR3 is 15 residues long. Germline V lookup: CDR1 SGHDT, CDR2 YYEEEE. CDR3 in amino acids: CASSLVHLNTGELFF.

The chain joins TRBV5-1 to TRBJ1-6; absent DNA, TCRdb's TRBD1 call cannot be checked. This CDR3 spans 15 amino acids. Germline lookup yields CDR1 SGHRS and CDR2 YFSETQ. This CDR3 is CASSLNGQPNSPLHF.

The V gene is TRBV20-1, the J gene TRBJ2-7; TCRdb indicates TRBD2, and absent DNA this call remains unverified. The germline CDR1 and CDR2 sequences are DFQATT and SNEGSKA (reference sequence). CDR3 length: 11 residues. CDR3 region: CSAGEVGEQYF.

This chain uses TRBV12-3 or TRBV12-4 with TRBJ1-2; TCRdb selects TRBD1, and the lack of DNA leaves this call unchecked. The length of the CDR3 is 14 residues. This CDR3 reads CASSFARQGHGYTF.

The rearrangement uses TRBV29-1 and TRBJ1-1; the TCRdb D gene call, TRBD1, has no DNA to confirm it. The CDR3 has 13 amino acids. The germline V gene has CDR1 SQVTM and CDR2 ANQGSEA. The CDR3: CSAHGGGNTEAFF.

J is TRBJ2-3 and V is TRBV2; lacking DNA, the TRBD2 call made by TCRdb goes unchecked. The CDR3 runs 17 residues. CDR1 is SNHLY, CDR2 FYNNEI, per germline. Here the CDR3 reads CASSNPLVAASTDTQYF.

The gene calls are TRBV20-1 and TRBJ2-7; TCRdb names TRBD1, which stays unverified in the absence of DNA. The CDR3 is 13 amino acids. Germline V gives CDR1 DFQATT, CDR2 SNEGSKA (reference sequence). The CDR3 protein is CSARGRGYYEQYF.